This is a list of T cell receptor beta chains from one sample in a study of T cells in Graves' hyperthyroidism and ophthalmopathy. TCRdb processed the multiplex PCR reads anew with MiXCR; each CDR3 protein has one entry. In the table there are about 640,000 distinct CDR3 sequences, around 21% of which are singletons. The material sequenced was blood. These receptors all stem from a man aged 30 to 39 with Graves' ophthalmopathy. The CDR3 runs from the conserved cysteine through the conserved F or W. D genes are given only for firm matches. Clone size is given for some rows only: seen once, a few or many times, or a class if the clone is expanded.

CDR3 length	V gene	J gene	clone size	D gene	CDR3 protein	CDR3 DNA
13	TRBV5-1	TRBJ2-7	many	TRBD1	CASSEQGANEQYF	TGCGCCAGCAGCGAACAGGGGGCCAACGAGCAGTACTTC
15	TRBV7-9	TRBJ1-2	NA	NA	CASSLGDGFNYGYTF	TGTGCCAGCAGCTTAGGGGACGGTTTTAACTATGGCTACACCTTC
15	TRBV12-3/TRBV12-4	TRBJ2-1	many	TRBD2	CASSLSSGRAHEQFF	TGTGCCAGCAGTTTGAGTAGCGGGAGGGCCCATGAGCAGTTCTTC
12	TRBV19	TRBJ2-7	few	NA	CASTDITYEQYF	TGTGCCAGTACGGACATAACCTACGAGCAGTACTTC
15	TRBV7-9	TRBJ2-1	few	NA	CASSLSRYPTGEQFF	TGTGCCAGCAGCTTAAGCAGATACCCTACAGGGGAGCAGTTCTTC
16	TRBV3-1	TRBJ2-7	few	NA	CASSQVSGNPIYEQYF	TGTGCCAGCAGCCAAGTTTCAGGAAACCCTATCTACGAGCAGTACTTC
15	TRBV15	TRBJ1-2	NA	TRBD1	CATSSAGTGAYGYTF	TGTGCCACCAGCAGCGCCGGGACAGGGGCCTATGGCTACACCTTC
16	TRBV20-1	TRBJ1-1	many	TRBD1	CSARGGGQGMNTEAFF	TGCAGTGCTAGAGGAGGGGGACAGGGTATGAACACTGAAGCTTTCTTT
15	TRBV4-1	TRBJ2-7	few	NA	CASSRPGVGTSEQYF	TGCGCCAGCAGCCGACCAGGGGTGGGAACGAGCGAGCAGTACTTC
16	TRBV14	TRBJ1-3	NA	TRBD1	CASSQYTGVSGNTIYF	TGTGCCAGCAGCCAATATACAGGGGTCTCTGGAAACACCATATATTTT
14	TRBV27	TRBJ1-2	few	NA	CASSSRQPGYGYTF	TGTGCCAGCTCAAGCCGGCAACCGGGGTATGGCTACACCTTC
14	TRBV20-1	TRBJ2-5	NA	NA	CSASGLHRGGTQYF	TGCAGTGCTTCCGGACTACACAGAGGGGGGACCCAGTACTTC
14	TRBV18	TRBJ2-7	many	TRBD1	CASSRQGQSYEQYF	TGTGCCAGCTCACGACAGGGCCAATCCTACGAGCAGTACTTC
14	TRBV27	TRBJ2-3	few	NA	CASQPGRTTDTQYF	TGTGCCAGCCAACCCGGACGGACCACAGATACGCAGTATTTT
14	TRBV15	TRBJ2-7	NA	NA	CATSRDLAAYEQYF	TGTGCCACCAGCAGAGATCTGGCAGCATACGAGCAGTACTTC
14	TRBV6-2/TRBV6-3	TRBJ2-5	few	NA	CASSYADNQETQYF	TGTGCCAGCAGTTACGCCGACAACCAAGAGACCCAGTACTTC
13	TRBV5-1	TRBJ2-2	few	NA	CASSFIGDGELFF	TGCGCCAGCAGCTTCATAGGGGACGGGGAGCTGTTTTTT
12	TRBV20-1	TRBJ2-3	many	NA	CSASGSTDTQYF	TGCAGTGCTAGCGGAAGCACAGATACGCAGTATTTT
15	TRBV28	TRBJ1-4	medium-sized	TRBD1	CASSHEQGANEKLFF	TGTGCCAGCAGCCACGAACAGGGGGCGAATGAAAAACTGTTTTTT
15	TRBV11-2	TRBJ1-4	few	NA	CASSLAPGQNEKLFF	TGTGCCAGCAGCTTAGCCCCAGGGCAGAATGAAAAACTGTTTTTT
17	TRBV13	TRBJ1-3	few	TRBD1	CASSLEGASSSGNTIYF	TGTGCCAGCAGCTTAGAGGGGGCAAGCAGCTCTGGAAACACCATATATTTT
18	TRBV28	TRBJ2-1	many	TRBD2	CASSIGTSGPNSYNEQFF	TGTGCCAGCAGCATCGGGACTAGCGGGCCAAATTCCTACAATGAGCAGTTCTTC
14	TRBV11-2	TRBJ2-1	many	NA	CASSTLRSYNEQFF	TGTGCCAGCAGCACCTTGAGGTCCTACAATGAGCAGTTCTTC
15	TRBV27	TRBJ2-7	NA	NA	CASSLSAGNPYEQYF	TGTGCCAGCAGTTTATCGGCCGGGAACCCTTACGAGCAGTACTTC
14	TRBV2	TRBJ2-7	few	TRBD2	CASSQASGRDEQYF	TGTGCCAGCAGTCAAGCTAGCGGGAGGGACGAGCAGTACTTC
14	TRBV5-1	TRBJ2-3	many	NA	CASSSGDATDTQYF	TGCGCCAGCAGCTCGGGTGACGCCACAGATACGCAGTATTTT
12	TRBV29-1	TRBJ1-1	many	NA	CSAREARTEAFF	TGCAGCGCACGGGAGGCGCGAACTGAAGCTTTCTTT
14	TRBV27	TRBJ2-7	few	NA	CASSLRTLGEEQYF	TGTGCCAGCAGTTTGCGGACCCTGGGCGAGGAGCAGTACTTC
18	TRBV5-1	TRBJ2-2	NA	TRBD1	CASSRSTLRDRDTGELFF	TGCGCCAGCAGCCGAAGCACACTCCGGGACAGAGACACCGGGGAGCTGTTTTTT
12	TRBV30	TRBJ1-2	many	NA	CAWSLQGLGYTF	TGTGCCTGGAGTCTACAGGGACTCGGCTACACCTTC
15	TRBV6-1	TRBJ2-7	few	NA	CARAIEHGSSYEQYF	TGTGCCAGGGCCATAGAACACGGTAGCTCCTACGAGCAGTACTTC
14	TRBV28	TRBJ2-7	NA	NA	CASSPGEVSYEQYF	TGTGCCAGCAGTCCCGGGGAGGTTAGCTACGAGCAGTACTTC
14	TRBV7-8	TRBJ2-7	many	TRBD1	CASGIRDRGREQYF	TGTGCCAGCGGGATCCGGGACAGGGGGCGTGAGCAGTACTTC
18	TRBV7-2	TRBJ2-5	few	TRBD2	CASSSPGLAGRFQETQYF	TGTGCCAGCAGCTCGCCGGGACTAGCGGGACGCTTTCAAGAGACCCAGTACTTC
14	TRBV4-3	TRBJ2-7	few	TRBD2	CASSQTGLAGEQYF	TGCGCCAGCAGCCAAACAGGACTAGCGGGCGAGCAGTACTTC
16	TRBV20-1	TRBJ2-3	NA	TRBD2	CSARDLAGARGDTQYF	TGCAGTGCTAGAGATCTAGCGGGAGCCCGAGGAGATACGCAGTATTTT
13	TRBV7-3	TRBJ2-3	few	NA	CASSSRSDSTQYF	TGTGCCAGCAGCAGTCGTAGCGATTCGACGCAGTATTTT
17	TRBV3-1	TRBJ1-1	few	TRBD1	CASSQWRAGGTNTEAFF	TGTGCCAGCAGCCAATGGAGGGCAGGGGGAACGAACACTGAAGCTTTCTTT
19	TRBV2	TRBJ2-1	NA	TRBD2	CASSERTRNFLIAHNEQFF	TGTGCCAGCAGTGAACGGACTAGGAATTTTTTGATCGCCCACAATGAGCAGTTCTTC
15	TRBV7-3	TRBJ2-6	NA	TRBD1	CASSSDRAGANALTF	TGTGCCAGCAGCTCCGACAGGGCTGGGGCCAACGCCCTGACTTTC
12	TRBV29-1	TRBJ2-7	NA	NA	CSVEVGGGEQYF	TGCAGCGTTGAAGTAGGTGGTGGCGAGCAGTACTTC
13	TRBV6-1	TRBJ2-1	few	NA	CASCRQGINEQFF	TGTGCCAGCTGTAGGCAGGGGATTAATGAGCAGTTCTTC
16	TRBV20-1	TRBJ1-5	many	NA	CSARDREGASNQPQHF	TGCAGTGCTAGAGACAGGGAAGGGGCTAGCAATCAGCCCCAGCATTTT
14	TRBV5-1	TRBJ2-1	NA	NA	CASSPHYLDQEQFF	TGCGCCAGCAGCCCGCATTATCTTGATCAGGAGCAGTTCTTC
16	TRBV28	TRBJ2-5	NA	NA	CASSSPQWENQETQYF	TGTGCCAGCAGTTCGCCTCAATGGGAGAACCAAGAGACCCAGTACTTC
24	TRBV11-2	TRBJ1-5	NA	NA	CASSQVFGVPGVYRRASNNQPQHF	TGTGCCAGCAGCCAAGTTTTTGGGGTGCCAGGGGTTTATAGGAGGGCCTCAAACAATCAGCCCCAGCATTTT
17	TRBV19	TRBJ1-5	once	NA	CASSIRHRVSGNQPQHF	TGTGCCAGTAGTATACGGCACAGGGTTTCCGGCAATCAGCCCCAGCATTTT
16	TRBV28	TRBJ1-2	NA	NA	CTSSLWSREPLYGYTF	TGTACCAGCAGTTTATGGAGTAGGGAGCCTCTATATGGCTACACCTTC
13	TRBV30	TRBJ2-7	many	NA	CASTAGSHYEQYF	TGTGCCTCAACAGCCGGGTCCCACTACGAGCAGTACTTC
12	TRBV2	TRBJ2-1	many	NA	CASTVSYNEQFF	TGTGCCAGCACCGTATCCTACAATGAGCAGTTCTTC
14	TRBV7-9	TRBJ1-5	NA	NA	CASSSEGLYQPQHF	TGTGCCAGCAGCTCGGAGGGTCTTTATCAGCCCCAGCATTTT
15	TRBV4-1	TRBJ2-3	few	TRBD1	CASSQGQGAADTQYF	TGCGCCAGCAGCCAGGGACAGGGCGCGGCAGATACGCAGTATTTT
15	TRBV4-1	TRBJ1-1	NA	NA	CASSQPGRVDTEAFF	TGCGCCAGCAGCCAACCAGGGAGGGTCGACACTGAAGCTTTCTTT